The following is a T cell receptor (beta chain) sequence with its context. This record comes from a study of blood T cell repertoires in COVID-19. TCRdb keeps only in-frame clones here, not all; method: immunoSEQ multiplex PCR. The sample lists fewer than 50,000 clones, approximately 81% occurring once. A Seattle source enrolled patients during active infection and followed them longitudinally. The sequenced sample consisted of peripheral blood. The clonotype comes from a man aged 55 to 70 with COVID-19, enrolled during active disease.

This CDR3 is CASSPEGQGNIQYF. The CDR3 nucleotides are TGTGCCAGCAGCCCCGAAGGACAGGGGAACATTCAGTACTTC. V and J are TRBV4-2 and TRBJ2-4; 9 bases agree with TRBD1. The CDR3 contains 14 residues. V shed 4 bases, J shed 7 bases, and the junction held 5 bases outside the gene matches. The germline gives CDR1 LGHNA, CDR2 YNFKEQ.